The T cell receptor (beta chain) under discussion was sequenced for a study of T cell repertoires in ileal Crohn's disease. Study overall: Operated complications were stricturing disease (roughly 61%) and penetrating disease (roughly 39%). Study conclusions and caveats: The median delay to postoperative endoscopy was under nine months. Every patient over 26.8% clonality showed endoscopic recurrence.

About this clone itself: As yet, its antigen is unknown.

This table comes from immunoSEQ multiplex PCR, and its TCRdb copy is limited to in-frame clones, with some not included. The data show about 62,000 clones, with about 88% seen just once and roughly 1.9% held by the top ten. This sample's time point: neoterminal ileum biopsy at postoperative endoscopy, about 6 months after surgery. Adults with ileal or ileocolonic Crohn's disease and an indication for resection were eligible. Trimming removed 5 bases at V and 6 bases at J, with 12 bases between. Germline CDR1 reads MRHNA; CDR2 reads SNTAGT. The CDR3 length is 13 residues. The specimen was ileal tissue. The chain employs TRBV6-4 and TRBJ2-3; no reliable D call. The source of this sequence is an adult with Crohn's disease. The CDR3 nucleotides are TGTGCCAGCAGTCGGCAGGCCCGGGATACGCAGTATTTT. The encoded protein is CASSRQARDTQYF.